This T cell receptor (beta chain) comes out of a study of cytotoxic CD8 clonotypes in ibrutinib-treated CLL. General observations from the study: Patients had baseline clonality above age-matched healthy donors, and this clonality moved with circulating CD8+ T-cell counts.

A single count supports this clone. Its antigen remains unidentified. Germline V gives CDR1 SGHVS, CDR2 FQNEAQ. This CDR3 has 14 amino acids. V trimming: 7 bases; J trimming: 5 bases; junction bases outside the gene matches: 5. Clones were read by immunoSEQ multiplex PCR, and TCRdb kept only the in-frame ones, dropping some. The sample contains around 330,000 clones, roughly two thirds of which appear only once. The input for sequencing was PBMCs, taken after 36 months of ibrutinib treatment. This clonotype was obtained from a human donor with chronic lymphocytic leukemia. V and J are TRBV7-8 and TRBJ2-1; TRBD2 matches 10 bases. The CDR3 DNA reads as TGTGCCAGCACGCAACTAGCGGGACACAATGAGCAGTTCTTC. It is translated as CASTQLAGHNEQFF. The variable domain in full, completed from reference TRBV7-8 and TRBJ2-1, reads GAGVSQSPRYKVAKRGQDVALRCDPISGHVSLFWYQQALGQGPEFLTYFQNEAQLDKSGLPSDRFFAERPEGSVSTLKIQRTQQEDSAVYLCASTQLAGHNEQFFGPGTRLTVL.